Below, 6 T cell receptor beta chains from the same sample are listed, as sequenced in a study of Ad26.COV2.S vaccination and SARS-CoV-2 variants. The treatment here: roughly 20 received Ad26.COV2.S at low or high dose, single or two shots; a few received placebo; per-sample allocation not given. Day 63 after the first vaccine or placebo injection was the time point for sampling. The repertoire was sequenced with immunoSEQ multiplex PCR; TCRdb's copy has only in-frame clones and lacks some. The sample carries around 320,000 clones, around 87% recorded once. The source was peripheral blood, collected in a trial of Ad26.COV2.S vaccine versus placebo. Receptors originate from a person between 18 and 65 years old who received the Ad26.COV2.S COVID-19 vaccine or a placebo.

V usage is TRBV2 and J usage is TRBJ2-7; TRBD1 matches 9 bases. The junction had 9 bases not matched to a gene; V was cut back by 6 bases and J by 0 bases. From germline, CDR1 is SNHLY and CDR2 FYNNEI. CDR3 length equals 16 residues. The CDR3 here is CASSYSGTGSSYEQYF. Here the CDR3 DNA reads TGTGCCAGCAGCTATTCCGGGACAGGGTCCTCCTACGAGCAGTACTTC.

This clone occurred once. V usage is TRBV6-5 and J usage is TRBJ1-1, with 8 positions matching TRBD1. With V trimmed by 6 bases and J by 4 bases, 7 bases remained unmatched. The CDR3 has 14 residues. Germline V gene lookup returns CDR1 MNHEY and CDR2 SVGAGI. The CDR3 nucleotides are TGTGCCAGCAGCCCGACAGGGGTAGTCACTGAAGCTTTCTTT. Residues: CASSPTGVVTEAFF.

The chain links TRBV11-2 to TRBJ2-7; TRBD1 matches 7 bases. This CDR3 comprises 15 residues. The V gene end was trimmed by 5 bases and the J gene end by 1 base; junction bases not matched to a gene: 8. CDR1 SGHAT and CDR2 FQNNGV come from the germline V gene. The CDR3 loop reads CASSDSAGGSYEQYF. CDR3 bases: TGTGCCAGCAGCGACTCAGCAGGGGGTTCCTACGAGCAGTACTTC.

This chain uses TRBV7-2 with TRBJ2-5; 10 nucleotides agree with TRBD1. The germline gives CDR1 SGHTA, CDR2 FQGNSA. The CDR3 is 17 residues long. Trimming cost V 2 bases and J 2 bases; bases outside gene matches: 8. CDR3 DNA: TGTGCCAGCAGCTTACGCGGGACAGGGGTATTACAAGAGACCCAGTACTTC. This translates into CASSLRGTGVLQETQYF.

The chain carries TRBV7-2 and TRBJ1-1, with D tentatively TRBD1 (5 bases). Germline-derived CDR1 and CDR2 are SGHTA and FQGNSA. The CDR3 spans 13 residues. The V end was cut by 0 bases, the J end by 7 bases, with 9 bases between. CDR3 sequence (DNA): TGTGCCAGCAGCTTAGCGCGGGGGGTTGAAGCTTTCTTT. Protein product: CASSLARGVEAFF.

This clone was recorded once. The rearrangement joins TRBV30 to TRBJ2-7, with a tentative D call TRBD1 (5 bases). The V end was cut by 3 bases, the J end by 5 bases, with 11 bases between. The CDR3 is 12 amino acids. Germline V gives CDR1 GTSNPN, CDR2 SVGIG (reference sequence). DNA for the CDR3: TGTGCCTGGAGCAGGGCGACCGACGAGCAGTACTTC. It translates to CAWSRATDEQYF. Together with reference TRBV30 and TRBJ2-7, the CDR3 gives the full variable domain: SQTIHQWPATLVQPVGSPLSLECTVEGTSNPNLYWYRQAAGRGLQLLFYSVGIGQISSEVPQNLSASRPQDRQFILSSKKLLLSDSGFYLCAWSRATDEQYFGPGTRLTVT.